This T cell receptor (beta chain) comes out of a study of CD8 T cells in ankylosing spondylitis. Using quantitative 5'-RACE with molecular barcodes, the authors made TCR beta libraries. One entry per CDR3 protein results from TCRdb running MiXCR on the 5' RACE reads. The sample lists about 52,000 distinct CDR3 sequences, roughly 7.4% seen once, with over 7% in the top ten. Study-wide points: CD8+ by phenotype, disease-linked clones were relatively rare in peripheral blood. Matched ankylosing spondylitis synovial fluid reportedly showed significant enrichment of disease-linked clones.

V shed 4 bases and J 4 bases; nucleotides not matched to a gene: 12. CDR1 is LGHNT, CDR2 FRNRAP, per germline. This CDR3 has 19 residues. A remark on this clonotype: What it binds is unknown.

This clonotype was obtained from a female donor with ankylosing spondylitis or in good health (not recorded which). The V gene is TRBV12-5, the J gene TRBJ2-3; 15 bases are a match to TRBD2. What was sequenced was blood, either unsorted or a sorted T cell fraction (not recorded which). The CDR3 protein is CASGWPGLAGGDPADTQYF. The CDR3 nucleotides read TGTGCTAGTGGTTGGCCGGGACTAGCGGGGGGCGACCCGGCAGATACGCAGTATTTT. The full variable domain, with the rest looked up from reference TRBV12-5 and TRBJ2-3, is DARVTQTPRHKVTEMGQEVTMRCQPILGHNTVFWYRQTMMQGLELLAYFRNRAPLDDSGMPKDRFSAEMPDATLATLKIQPSEPRDSAVYFCASGWPGLAGGDPADTQYFGPGTRLTVL.